Shown below are 6 T cell receptor beta chains from a single sample sequenced in a study of T-cell reconstitution after alpha-beta-depleted transplantation in children. Using unique molecular identifiers, the investigators prepared the TCRbeta library. TCRdb recomputed calls from the PCR reads with MiXCR, one row per CDR3 protein. The sample lists just under 350,000 distinct CDR3 sequences, around 15% occurring once. Specimen: PBMCs, mostly from graft donor cells, collected 360 days after TCRalphabeta/CD19-depleted stem cell transplant. All receptors come from a male patient between 2 and 10 years old who had a stem cell transplant for acute lymphoblastic leukemia, so the T cells may come from the graft donor.

The genes are TRBV7-3 and TRBJ2-3; 10 bases match TRBD2. Germline V gene sequence: CDR1 SGHTA, CDR2 FQGTGA. The V segment lost 0 bases and the J segment 4 bases; nucleotides outside the gene matches: 1. CDR3 length: 15 residues. In DNA, the CDR3 is TGTGCCAGCAGCTTAACAGCGGGAGGGCCAGATACGCAGTATTTT. This encodes CASSLTAGGPDTQYF.

This clonotype has just a few counts. In DNA form, the CDR3 reads TGTGCCAGCAGCTTACGTTCTCGGCGGGAGTATGGCGAGCAGTACTTC. This translates into CASSLRSRREYGEQYF. The rearrangement joins TRBV7-9 to TRBJ2-7; the match to TRBD2 covers 7 bases. V lost 2 bases, J lost 6 bases, and 13 bases stayed unmatched. Germline V gene lookup returns CDR1 SEHNR and CDR2 FQNEAQ (reference sequence). The CDR3 covers 16 residues.

This sequence joins TRBV3-1 and TRBJ2-5; the D call may be TRBD1 or TRBD2 (5 bases each). This CDR3 has 14 residues. The germline V gene encodes CDR1 LGHDT and CDR2 YNNKEL (reference sequence). Deletions cut 2 bases from V and 5 bases from J, with 12 bases between. The CDR3 nucleotides are TGTGCCAGCAGCCAATTCCTGGGGACCGAGACCCAGTACTTC. Its translation is CASSQFLGTETQYF.

In its sample, this clonotype was seen many times. The V gene is TRBV2, the J gene TRBJ2-3; the D gene is possibly TRBD2 (5 bases). With 4 bases removed from V and 6 bases from J, the gap between germline ends came to 14 bases. The CDR3 covers 14 residues. Per the germline V gene, CDR1 is SNHLY and CDR2 is FYNNEI. This chain's CDR3 is CASSASSPADTQYF. CDR3 sequence (DNA): TGTGCCAGCAGTGCTTCTAGCCCAGCGGATACGCAGTATTTT.

This chain links TRBV29-1 with TRBJ2-1, with 8 bases that match TRBD2. The germline CDR1 and CDR2 sequences are SQVTM and ANQGSEA. The CDR3 covers 14 residues. J was trimmed by 6 bases and V by 2 bases; bases with no gene match: 6. CDR3 coding DNA: TGCAGCGTTGAACCGGGAGGGCCGGGCAATGAGCAGTTCTTC. Translation gives CSVEPGGPGNEQFF.

This clonotype appeared a few times. The genes are TRBV4-2 and TRBJ2-7, with 9 bases matching TRBD2. Germline CDR1 is LGHNA and CDR2 is YNFKEQ. The CDR3 has 16 residues. V trimming: 0 bases; J trimming: 5 bases; junction bases outside the gene matches: 8. DNA of the CDR3: TGTGCCAGCAGCCAAGATTCCGCGGGAGGGCCTCACGAGCAGTACTTC. This encodes CASSQDSAGGPHEQYF.